These T cell receptor beta chains were read from a single sample in a study of regulatory T cells in long-lasting Graves disease. TCRdb called the multiplex PCR reads again in MiXCR, with one record for every CDR3 protein. The sample holds 350,000 to 450,000 distinct CDR3 sequences, around 16% seen once. The data were also submitted as part of a second study, on T cells in Graves' hyperthyroidism and ophthalmopathy.

This material consisted of peripheral blood mononuclear cells (PBMCs), taken at new diagnosis, from a patient treated with antithyroid drugs. These receptors were collected from a woman in her thirties or forties with Graves disease. Each CDR3 is given with its conserved first and last residue. D genes are given only for firm matches. Clone size is shown for a subset of rows, as once, few, many or a class of expanded clone.

D,size,V,J,DNA,CDR3
.,many,TRBV3-1,TRBJ2-7,TGTGCCAGCAGCCGAATACAGGGTACCGAGCAGTACTTC,CASSRIQGTEQYF
TRBD1,.,TRBV2,TRBJ1-5,TGTGCCAGCAGTGAGGACGACAGGGTAGCTACTTATAGCAATCAGCCCCAGCATTTT,CASSEDDRVATYSNQPQHF
.,many,TRBV28,TRBJ2-5,TGTGCCAGCAGCCCCATTTGGCGGGGAGAAGAGACCCAGTACTTC,CASSPIWRGEETQYF
.,many,TRBV12-3/TRBV12-4,TRBJ2-3,TGTGCCAGCAGTCCCGTAGGTTCTAGCACAGATACGCAGTATTTT,CASSPVGSSTDTQYF
.,many,TRBV28,TRBJ1-2,TGTGCCAGCAGTTTGGGGAGGTCTGACTATGGCTACACCTTC,CASSLGRSDYGYTF
.,few,TRBV10-3,TRBJ2-1,TGTGCCATCAGACCTGACAACCATGAGCAGTTCTTC,CAIRPDNHEQFF
TRBD1,.,TRBV30,TRBJ2-7,TGTGCCTGGAGATACCGGGACAGGGAGATCCACGAGCAGTACTTC,CAWRYRDREIHEQYF
TRBD2,.,TRBV9,TRBJ2-1,TGTGCCAGCAGCGTTCGGGGACTAGCGGGAGGTCTCACCAGTAATGAGCAGTTCTTC,CASSVRGLAGGLTSNEQFF
TRBD1,many,TRBV11-3,TRBJ2-7,TGTGCCAGCAGCTTAGAGCCGACAGGGGACTTCAGCTCCTACGAGCAGTACTTC,CASSLEPTGDFSSYEQYF
.,many,TRBV28,TRBJ2-1,TGTGCCAGCACCCTGTCGGGCAGACCAGAGCAGTTCTTC,CASTLSGRPEQFF
.,.,TRBV6-4,TRBJ1-1,TGTGCCAGCAGTGGCGGGGAGAACACTGAAGCTTTCTTT,CASSGGENTEAFF
.,many,TRBV28,TRBJ2-7,TGTGCCAGCAGTTTATTGGGACCTCCCACCTACGAGCAGTACTTC,CASSLLGPPTYEQYF
TRBD1,many,TRBV2,TRBJ1-6,TGTGCCAGCAGGGGTGACAGGGGGAATTCACCCCTCCACTTT,CASRGDRGNSPLHF
TRBD2,.,TRBV19,TRBJ2-2,TGTGCCAGTAGTCCGGTGACTAGCGGGCTAGGTGACACCGGGGAGCTGTTTTTT,CASSPVTSGLGDTGELFF
.,many,TRBV9,TRBJ1-2,TGTGCCAGCAGCGTAGCAGGGGACTATGGCTACACCTTC,CASSVAGDYGYTF
TRBD2,many,TRBV12-3/TRBV12-4,TRBJ2-3,TGTGCCAGCAGGGGGAGCGGACTAGCGGGAGTTATAGATACGCAGTATTTT,CASRGSGLAGVIDTQYF
TRBD1,few,TRBV6-9,TRBJ1-6,TGTGCCAGCAGTTACAGGGGGCTCAGGGGGCTCGATAATTCACCCCTCCACTTT,CASSYRGLRGLDNSPLHF
.,once,TRBV28,TRBJ1-6,TGTGCCAGCTCACCCATCGCCGATAATTCACCCCTCCACTTT,CASSPIADNSPLHF
TRBD1,.,TRBV5-1,TRBJ2-6,TGCGCCAGCAGCTTGGACAGGGGGTGGACCAACGTCCTGACTTTC,CASSLDRGWTNVLTF
TRBD2,.,TRBV7-2,TRBJ2-7,TGTGCCAGCAGTTACCCTAGCGGGAGGTCCCCCTACGAGCAGTACTTC,CASSYPSGRSPYEQYF
.,.,TRBV3-1,TRBJ1-3,TGTGCCAGCAGCCAAAAAGGGGGATTTGGAAACACCATATATTTT,CASSQKGGFGNTIYF
.,many,TRBV6-4,TRBJ2-7,TGTGCCAGCAGTTACGTGAAGACGGGAGTTTCCTACGAGCAGTACTTC,CASSYVKTGVSYEQYF
.,few,TRBV5-1,TRBJ1-1,TGCGCCAGCAGCTTGGGGCCCCAAAATGCTGAAGCTTTCTTT,CASSLGPQNAEAFF
.,many,TRBV19,TRBJ2-5,TGTGCCAGGACCATTTACAGTCCGGGGACCCAGTACTTC,CARTIYSPGTQYF
TRBD1,many,TRBV30,TRBJ2-1,TGTGCCTGGAGTCCGGGACAGGGGTTATACAATGAGCAGTTCTTC,CAWSPGQGLYNEQFF
TRBD2,.,TRBV4-1,TRBJ2-1,TGCGCTAGCAGCCAACCGGGACTAGCGGGAGGCCCCCGGGCCTACAATGAGCAGTTCTTC,CASSQPGLAGGPRAYNEQFF
TRBD1,many,TRBV28,TRBJ2-2,TGTGCCAGCAGTTTCCCCCAGGGGGCGCTTTCTGGGGAGCTGTTTTTT,CASSFPQGALSGELFF
.,many,TRBV9,TRBJ2-6,TGTGCCAGCAGACTCGACCCGTCCTCTGGGGCCAACGTCCTGACTTTC,CASRLDPSSGANVLTF
.,many,TRBV5-4,TRBJ2-2,TGTGCCAGCAGATCAACGTTGGGGGGCGAAGGTACCGGGGAGCTGTTTTTT,CASRSTLGGEGTGELFF
TRBD1,many,TRBV20-1,TRBJ1-1,TGCAGTGCTAGAGAGGGGACAGGGAACACTGAAGCTTTCTTT,CSAREGTGNTEAFF
.,few,TRBV9,TRBJ2-2,TGTGCCAGCAGCGTAGCGGGGAGTGTGGGCGGGGAGCTGTTTTTT,CASSVAGSVGGELFF
.,few,TRBV20-1,TRBJ2-2,TGCAGTGCTTATATTGGTCAAACCGGGGAGCTGTTTTTT,CSAYIGQTGELFF
TRBD2,many,TRBV5-5,TRBJ2-5,TGTGCCAGCAGCCAGGGACTAGCTCGAGGGGAGACCCAGTACTTC,CASSQGLARGETQYF
.,few,TRBV2,TRBJ2-5,TGTGCCAGCATGTGGGGGCCCCAAGAGACCCAGTACTTC,CASMWGPQETQYF
TRBD1,.,TRBV30,TRBJ2-1,TGTGCCTGGAGTGTCGATGGACAGGGCCCACCCGGCTTC,CAWSVDGQGPPGF
.,many,TRBV27,TRBJ2-1,TGTGCCAGCAGTTTCGGGACTCACAATGAGCAGTTCTTC,CASSFGTHNEQFF
.,many,TRBV28,TRBJ1-6,TGTGCCAGCAGTCTTTGGGAATCGGATTCACCCCTCCACTTT,CASSLWESDSPLHF
TRBD1,many,TRBV12-3/TRBV12-4,TRBJ1-5,TGTGCCAGCAGTTTAGGACAGGGGTATGGTCAGCCCCAGCATTTT,CASSLGQGYGQPQHF
.,few,TRBV4-3,TRBJ2-7,TGCGCCAGCAGCCAAGATTTAGCAGACGAGCAGTACTTC,CASSQDLADEQYF
TRBD2,many,TRBV2,TRBJ2-5,TGTGCCAGCAGGGCCGGGACTAGCCAAGAGACCCAGTACTTC,CASRAGTSQETQYF
.,many,TRBV5-1,TRBJ2-7,TGTGCCAGCAGCATCAGGACGGGGACCTACGAGCAGTACTTC,CASSIRTGTYEQYF
TRBD1,many,TRBV12-3/TRBV12-4,TRBJ1-1,TGTGCCAGCAGTCTCGCAACCTTGACAGGGTTTCGGACTGAAGCTTTCTTT,CASSLATLTGFRTEAFF
.,many,TRBV30,TRBJ1-1,TGTGCCTGGAATAGGAATCTGGGTATGAACACTGAAGCTTTCTTT,CAWNRNLGMNTEAFF
.,many,TRBV6-2/TRBV6-3,TRBJ2-1,TGTGCCAGCAGTTACTCGGAACTGGACGGTGAGGATGAGCAGTTCTTC,CASSYSELDGEDEQFF
.,few,TRBV7-2,TRBJ2-2,TGTGCCAGCAGTGAAGGTCCAAGACTAGCCGGGGAGCTGTTTTTT,CASSEGPRLAGELFF
TRBD1,many,TRBV10-3,TRBJ1-5,TGTGCCATCAAGTGGACAGGGGGTAAACAGCCCCAGCATTTT,CAIKWTGGKQPQHF
.,few,TRBV30,TRBJ2-6,TGTGCCTGGAGTATAGGGCGCGGGGCCAACGTCCTGACTTTC,CAWSIGRGANVLTF